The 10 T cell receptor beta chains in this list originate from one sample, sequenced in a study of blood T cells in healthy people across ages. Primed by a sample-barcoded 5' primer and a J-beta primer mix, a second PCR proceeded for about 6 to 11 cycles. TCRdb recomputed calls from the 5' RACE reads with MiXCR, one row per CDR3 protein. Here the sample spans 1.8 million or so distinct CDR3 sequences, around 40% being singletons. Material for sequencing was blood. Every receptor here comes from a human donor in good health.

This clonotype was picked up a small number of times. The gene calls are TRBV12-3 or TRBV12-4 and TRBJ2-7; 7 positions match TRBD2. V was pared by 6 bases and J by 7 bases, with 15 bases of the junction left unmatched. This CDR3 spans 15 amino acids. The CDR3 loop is CASRNSGLESREQYF. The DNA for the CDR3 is TGTGCCAGCAGAAATTCAGGACTAGAAAGTCGGGAGCAGTACTTC.

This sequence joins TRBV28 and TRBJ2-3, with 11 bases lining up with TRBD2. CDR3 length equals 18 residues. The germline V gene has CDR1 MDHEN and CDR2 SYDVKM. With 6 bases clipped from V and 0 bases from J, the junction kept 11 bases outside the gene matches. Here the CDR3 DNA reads TGTGCCAGCAGCCTAGCGGGGGGCGATACGACTAGCACAGATACGCAGTATTTT. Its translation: CASSLAGGDTTSTDTQYF.

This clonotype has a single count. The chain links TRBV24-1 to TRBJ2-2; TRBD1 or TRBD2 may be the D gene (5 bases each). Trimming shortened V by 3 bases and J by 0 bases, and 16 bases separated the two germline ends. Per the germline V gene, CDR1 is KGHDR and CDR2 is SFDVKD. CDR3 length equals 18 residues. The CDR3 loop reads CATSDPGPRGANTGELFF. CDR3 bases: TGTGCCACCAGTGATCCGGGACCTAGGGGCGCGAACACCGGGGAGCTGTTTTTT.

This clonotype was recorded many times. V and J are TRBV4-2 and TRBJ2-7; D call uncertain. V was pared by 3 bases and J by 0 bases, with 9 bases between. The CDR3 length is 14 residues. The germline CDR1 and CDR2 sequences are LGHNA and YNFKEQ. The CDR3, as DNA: TGTGCCAGCAGCCACCGATACCCCTCCTACGAGCAGTACTTC. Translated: CASSHRYPSYEQYF.

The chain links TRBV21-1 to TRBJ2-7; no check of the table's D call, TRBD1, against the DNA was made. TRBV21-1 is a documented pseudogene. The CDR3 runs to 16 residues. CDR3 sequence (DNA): TGTGCCAGCAGCACTTATGACAGGGGGCCATCCTACGAGCAGTACTTC. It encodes CASSTYDRGPSYEQYF.

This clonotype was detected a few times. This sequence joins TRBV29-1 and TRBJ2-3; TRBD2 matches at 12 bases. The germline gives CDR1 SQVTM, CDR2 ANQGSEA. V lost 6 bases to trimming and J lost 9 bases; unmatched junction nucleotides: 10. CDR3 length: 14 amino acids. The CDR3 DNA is TGCAGCGTCGCAAAGACTAGCGGGGGTGAAACGCAGTATTTT. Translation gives CSVAKTSGGETQYF.

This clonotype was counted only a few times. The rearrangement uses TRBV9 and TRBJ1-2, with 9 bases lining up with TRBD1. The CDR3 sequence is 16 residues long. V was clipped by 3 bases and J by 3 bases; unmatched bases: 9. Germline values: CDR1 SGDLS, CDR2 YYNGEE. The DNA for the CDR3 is TGTGCCAGCAGCGCTTTCACAGGGGGCGATTACTATGGCTACACCTTC. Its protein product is CASSAFTGGDYYGYTF.

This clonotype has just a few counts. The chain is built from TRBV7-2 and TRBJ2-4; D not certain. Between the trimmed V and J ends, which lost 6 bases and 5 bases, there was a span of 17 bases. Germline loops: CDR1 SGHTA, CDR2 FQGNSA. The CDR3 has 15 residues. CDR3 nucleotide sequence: TGTGCCAGCAGTTTCTCTTACACTCTCCAAAACATTCAGTACTTC. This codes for CASSFSYTLQNIQYF.

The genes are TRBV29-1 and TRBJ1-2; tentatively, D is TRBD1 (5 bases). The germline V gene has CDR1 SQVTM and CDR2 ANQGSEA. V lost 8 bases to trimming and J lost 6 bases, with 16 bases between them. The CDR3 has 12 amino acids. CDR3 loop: CSSEQVPHGYTF. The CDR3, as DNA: TGCAGCTCCGAACAGGTTCCCCATGGCTACACCTTC.

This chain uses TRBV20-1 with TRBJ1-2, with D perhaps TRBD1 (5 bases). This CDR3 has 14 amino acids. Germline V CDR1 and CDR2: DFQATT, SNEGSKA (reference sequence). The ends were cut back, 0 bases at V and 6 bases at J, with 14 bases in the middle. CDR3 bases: TGCAGTGCTAGAGATTGGGACGGAAACAATGGCTACACCTTC. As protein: CSARDWDGNNGYTF.